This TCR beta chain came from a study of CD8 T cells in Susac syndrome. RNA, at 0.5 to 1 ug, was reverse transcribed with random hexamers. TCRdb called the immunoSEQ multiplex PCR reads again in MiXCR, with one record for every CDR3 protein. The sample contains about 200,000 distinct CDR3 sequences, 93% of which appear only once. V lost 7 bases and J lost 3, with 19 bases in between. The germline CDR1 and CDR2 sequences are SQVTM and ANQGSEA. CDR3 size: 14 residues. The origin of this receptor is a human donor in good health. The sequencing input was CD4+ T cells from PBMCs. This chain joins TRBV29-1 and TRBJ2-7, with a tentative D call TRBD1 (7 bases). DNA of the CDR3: TGCAGCGCGAGGGGGGACAGCCCCTTCTACGAGCAGTACTTC. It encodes CSARGDSPFYEQYF.